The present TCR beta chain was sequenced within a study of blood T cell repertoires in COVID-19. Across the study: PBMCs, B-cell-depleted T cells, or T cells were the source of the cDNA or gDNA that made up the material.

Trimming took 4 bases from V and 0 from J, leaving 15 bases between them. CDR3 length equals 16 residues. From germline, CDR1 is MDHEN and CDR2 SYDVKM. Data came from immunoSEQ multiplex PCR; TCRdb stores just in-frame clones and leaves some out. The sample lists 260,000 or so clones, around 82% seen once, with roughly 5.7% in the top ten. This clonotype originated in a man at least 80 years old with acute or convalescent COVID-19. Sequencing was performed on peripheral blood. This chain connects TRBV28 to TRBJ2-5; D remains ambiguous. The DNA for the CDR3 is TGTGCCAGCAGTTCCTCTGGGCCGCAAGACCAAGAGACCCAGTACTTC. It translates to CASSSSGPQDQETQYF.